This T cell receptor beta chain was documented in a study of blood T cell repertoires in COVID-19. In this sample, this clone turned up once. TCRdb's copy holds only in-frame clones and misses some; the assay was immunoSEQ multiplex PCR. The repertoire holds about 300,000 clones, about nine tenths seen once, with about 2% in the top ten. CDR1 is SGDLS and CDR2 is YYNGEE in the germline V gene. Trimming cost V 3 bases and J 5 bases; bases outside gene matches: 10. The CDR3 runs 16 residues. This chain connects TRBV9 to TRBJ1-4; TRBD1 aligns across 7 bases. Specimen: peripheral blood. This receptor was taken from a woman aged 25-40 years with COVID-19, enrolled during active disease. The CDR3 loop is CASSAGGTVANEKLFF. The CDR3 coding sequence is TGTGCCAGCAGCGCTGGGGGGACAGTCGCAAATGAAAAACTGTTTTTT.